This T cell receptor beta chain comes out of a study of T cells in Graves' hyperthyroidism and ophthalmopathy. Trimming removed 5 bases from V and 4 bases from J; junction bases left unmatched: 3. CDR3 length: 14 amino acids. Germline-derived CDR1 and CDR2 are SGHTA and FQGNSA. This clonotype was seen ten or more times. Amplified TCR beta CDR3 regions derived from RNA transcripts. The TCR CDR3 first-round RT-PCR relied on the HTBI primer set. MiXCR, applied by TCRdb to the multiplex PCR reads, yields one record per CDR3 protein. The data show around 620,000 distinct CDR3 sequences, with around 45% seen just once and 15% to 20% held by the top ten.

The clonotype originates from an adult woman with Graves' disease, either hyperthyroidism or ophthalmopathy (not recorded which). This sequence joins TRBV7-2 and TRBJ1-5, with 9 bases identical to TRBD1. Material for sequencing was peripheral blood or thyroid tissue (not recorded which). CDR3 protein: CASSRTGANQPQHF. In DNA form, the CDR3 reads TGTGCCAGCAGCAGGACAGGGGCTAATCAGCCCCAGCATTTT.